This T cell receptor beta chain was sequenced for a study of response to subunit inactivated influenza vaccine. MiXCR, applied by TCRdb to the RT-PCR reads, yields one record per CDR3 protein. This repertoire shows 650,000 or so distinct CDR3 sequences, about 14% found once; its top ten account for approximately 7.6%. This clonotype was picked up a small number of times. Its antigen is still unknown. Whole-study findings and limits: New T cells are recruited in small numbers by each seasonal influenza vaccination, according to the authors' suggestion.

This TCR derives from a man between 45 and 60 years old who received an inactivated influenza vaccine. The source was PBMCs from blood, collected approximately 15 days before vaccination.

The CDR3 sequence is CASSFPKDRGRYSNQPQHF. The CDR3 region has the DNA TGTGCCAGCAGCTTCCCCAAAGACAGGGGCCGATATAGCAATCAGCCCCAGCATTTT. V usage is TRBV11-1 and J usage is TRBJ1-5; 8 nucleotides match TRBD1. V lost 3 bases, J lost 0 bases, and 13 bases stayed unmatched. The germline gives CDR1 SGHAT, CDR2 FQDESV (reference sequence). CDR3 size: 19 residues.